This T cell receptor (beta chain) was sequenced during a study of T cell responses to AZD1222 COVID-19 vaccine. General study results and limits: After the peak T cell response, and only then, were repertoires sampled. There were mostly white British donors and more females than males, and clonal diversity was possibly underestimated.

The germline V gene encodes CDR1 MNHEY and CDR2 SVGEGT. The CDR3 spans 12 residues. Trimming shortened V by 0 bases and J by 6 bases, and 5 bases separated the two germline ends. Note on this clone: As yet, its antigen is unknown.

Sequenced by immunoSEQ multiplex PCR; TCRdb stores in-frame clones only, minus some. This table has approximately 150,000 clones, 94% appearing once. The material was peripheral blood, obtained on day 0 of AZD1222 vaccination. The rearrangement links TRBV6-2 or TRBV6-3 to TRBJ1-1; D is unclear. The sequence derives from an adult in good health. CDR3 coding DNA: TGTGCCAGCAGTTACTCCGGCTCTGAAGCTTTCTTT. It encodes CASSYSGSEAFF.